These 2 T cell receptor beta chains originate from one sample sequenced in a study of cytomegalovirus exposure and HLA in healthy donors. PCR was performed using 60 Vbeta and 13 Jbeta primers. Clones were sequenced by immunoSEQ multiplex PCR, and TCRdb holds only the in-frame ones, with some missing. The sample has about 91,000 clones, over 75% seen once. The sample consisted of PBMCs. Receptors were obtained from a male donor in good health and CMV-seropositive.

Here the CDR3 reads CASSIGTGGLYEQYF. Written as DNA, the CDR3 is TGTGCCAGTAGTATCGGAACGGGAGGACTCTACGAGCAGTACTTC. This chain connects TRBV19 to TRBJ2-7; 7 bases line up with TRBD2. J was trimmed by 3 bases and V by 3 bases; bases with no gene match: 8. Germline loops: CDR1 LNHDA, CDR2 SQIVND (reference sequence). The CDR3 has 15 residues.

This rearrangement joins TRBV28 to TRBJ1-1; 8 nucleotides align to TRBD1. The V gene end was trimmed by 7 bases and the J gene end by 0 bases; junction bases not matched to a gene: 7. CDR1 is MDHEN, CDR2 SYDVKM, per germline. The CDR3 loop spans 15 amino acids. The CDR3 DNA reads TGTGCCAGCACCGGCACCAGGGGGCTGAACACTGAAGCTTTCTTT. Protein: CASTGTRGLNTEAFF.